This TCR beta chain is from a study of OX40 agonist ivuxolimab in advanced cancers. Looking at the study overall: Clinicians treated patients with ivuxolimab, an agonistic anti-OX40 (CD134) antibody. Patients in the trial were receiving intravenous ivuxolimab every 2 weeks, at doses of 0.01 to 10 mg/kg.

Germline lookup yields CDR1 SGHAT and CDR2 FQNNGV. The J segment lost 4 bases and the V segment lost 5 bases, leaving 3 bases of the junction unmatched. This CDR3 has 13 residues. Concerning this clone: Its antigen remains unknown.

Method: immunoSEQ multiplex PCR; TCRdb's copy keeps in-frame clones and lacks some. The table lists about 72,000 clones, about 85% of them singletons. Overall study findings and caveats: The CD4+ and CD8+ T cells in the blood had expanded clonally by week 6 at 0.1 to 3.0 mg/kg.

The TCR sequence derives from an adult with an advanced solid tumor such as melanoma, head and neck, liver or kidney cancer. The specimen comprised CD4+ or CD8+ T cells sorted from blood, sampled in a trial of the OX40 agonist ivuxolimab. The genes are TRBV11-2 and TRBJ1-2; TRBD1 matches at 8 bases. For the CDR3, the DNA is TGTGCCAGCAGCCTTGGACAGGGCTATGGCTACACCTTC. It translates to CASSLGQGYGYTF.